Here is one TCR beta chain with its context. Its target is not known. This record belongs to a study of T cell responses to AZD1222 COVID-19 vaccine. Libraries were prepared by immunoSEQ multiplex PCR; TCRdb keeps only in-frame clonotypes and omits some of them. The top ten hold about a fifth of the sample, which has about 92,000 clones, approximately 91% seen once. Findings of the study overall: Researchers took repertoire samples only after the peak T cell response had come. Unmutated regions of variants are reportedly targeted by nearly half of spike-specific TCRs.

V gave up 3 bases and J gave up 7 bases; unmatched junction bases: 20. CDR3 size: 18 residues. Germline V lookup: CDR1 MNHNS, CDR2 SASEGT. Here the sequenced sample was peripheral blood, taken on day 0 of AZD1222 vaccination. This receptor was taken from an adult in good health. The chain employs TRBV6-1 and TRBJ1-2; 7 bases are a match to TRBD1. CDR3 residues: CASSDTGTAELFTGGYTF. CDR3 nucleotides: TGTGCCAGCAGTGATACCGGGACAGCTGAGTTGTTCACTGGTGGCTACACCTTC.